This is a list of T cell receptor beta chains from one sample in a study of T cells expressing NK-cell markers. TCRdb re-called the 5' RACE reads and catalogs CDR3 proteins one per entry, DNA excluded. Its clone listing holds under 600,000 distinct CDR3 sequences. The sequenced material came from blood T cells: a sorted CD56 or NKG2C T cell subset, CD4+ or CD8+ T cells, or bulk PBMC T cells (not recorded which). The receptors stem from a woman in her fifties or sixties in good health. CDR3s include the opening cysteine and the closing phenylalanine or tryptophan.

TRBJ1-4 | TRBV18 | CASSPSRANEKLFF
TRBJ2-3 | TRBV5-1 | CASSPTSGTATQYF
TRBJ2-5 | TRBV20-1 | CSARDQDSGSGQYF
TRBJ1-2 | TRBV6-4 | CASSDSKGAVVGYTF
TRBJ1-2 | TRBV29-1 | CSVRLNYGYTF
TRBJ1-2 | TRBV10-3 | CAIRRQEVYGYTF
TRBJ2-2 | TRBV29-1 | CSVESPGGTGELFF
TRBJ2-6 | TRBV27 | CASSLRQESSGANVLTF
TRBJ2-1 | TRBV5-1 | CASSLAGGTSPYNEQFF
TRBJ2-1 | TRBV20-1 | CSARDPASGGSYNEQFF
TRBJ2-2 | TRBV3-1 | CASSPKRVAGELFF
TRBJ1-6 | TRBV6-2/TRBV6-3 | CASSRTGENSPLHF
TRBJ2-3 | TRBV20-1 | CSARDPGLPRVSDTQYF
TRBJ2-1 | TRBV29-1 | CSAVTDNEQFF
TRBJ1-4 | TRBV7-7 | CASYLRMAGVGLWKLFF
TRBJ2-1 | TRBV5-1 | CASSLGSILEQFF
TRBJ2-1 | TRBV4-2 | CASSQEGIQTYNEQFF
TRBJ1-2 | TRBV29-1 | CSATLGTGSNDGYTF
TRBJ2-1 | TRBV20-1 | CSARVSSGRVNEQFF
TRBJ2-1 | TRBV14 | CASSQVGGVEQFF
TRBJ2-1 | TRBV19 | CASSFRDSEFF
TRBJ2-1 | TRBV5-4 | CASSSLAGGTHNEQFF
TRBJ2-1 | TRBV12-5 | CASGLVLGPYNEQFF
TRBJ2-5 | TRBV3-1 | CASSRTGVAETQYF
TRBJ1-5 | TRBV12-3/TRBV12-4 | CASSRDRTQHF
TRBJ2-1 | TRBV2 | CASRRLSNEQFF
TRBJ2-2 | TRBV6-6 | CASRRTGNGELFF
TRBJ1-1 | TRBV12-3/TRBV12-4 | CASTLDRADEAFF
TRBJ1-1 | TRBV15 | CATSPRQGKGWTEAFF
TRBJ1-1 | TRBV5-1 | CASSLAPDRDTEAFF
TRBJ2-7 | TRBV2 | CASRQRINYEQYF
TRBJ1-2 | TRBV3-1 | CASSQPPHGYTF
TRBJ1-5 | TRBV5-1 | CASSSGPPGSQPQHF
TRBJ2-3 | TRBV12-3/TRBV12-4 | CASSLLLAGGTDTQYF
TRBJ2-1 | TRBV5-1 | CASSLLAGTNNEQFF
TRBJ2-1 | TRBV7-9 | CASSRWEKQFF
TRBJ2-3 | TRBV25-1 | CASRQDYPGTDTQYF
TRBJ1-5 | TRBV7-8 | CASSGRGSPQHF
TRBJ2-3 | TRBV5-1 | CASSILGDQRTDTQYF
TRBJ2-7 | TRBV20-1 | CSARASAGVGYEQYF
TRBJ2-1 | TRBV7-8 | CASSRRDRGPPEQFF
TRBJ2-2 | TRBV12-3/TRBV12-4 | CASSSTASGANTGELFF
TRBJ2-3 | TRBV24-1 | CATSDLGLAATQYF
TRBJ2-2 | TRBV20-1 | CSAIRTGGELFF
TRBJ2-7 | TRBV20-1 | CSVGTDYEQYF
TRBJ2-1 | TRBV19 | CASKGRSSSYNEQFF
TRBJ2-7 | TRBV12-5 | CASGLVQVYGEQYF
TRBJ2-1 | TRBV12-3/TRBV12-4 | CASRASWGRSYNEQFF
TRBJ2-5 | TRBV19 | CASKSGRGRETQYF
TRBJ2-1 | TRBV7-7 | CASSLGHASGEQFF
TRBJ1-6 | TRBV12-3/TRBV12-4 | CASSLQGYNSPLHF
TRBJ2-2 | TRBV7-3 | CASSSAGGALGELFF